One sample yielded the 11 T cell receptor beta chains listed below, sequenced in a study of blood T cell repertoires in COVID-19. The table came from immunoSEQ multiplex PCR; TCRdb's copy has only in-frame clones and leaves some out. Found here are about 200,000 clones, 85% to 90% of them singletons; the top ten hold 1.5% to 2%. Source material: peripheral blood. Receptors were obtained from a man aged 18 to 30 with active or convalescent COVID-19.

The rearrangement joins TRBV5-1 to TRBJ1-2; D uncertain. Deletions cut 0 bases from V and 5 bases from J, with 5 bases between. The germline gives CDR1 SGHRS, CDR2 YFSETQ. The CDR3 loop spans 12 amino acids. The CDR3 DNA reads as TGCGCCAGCAGCTTGGAGAGTTATGGCTACACCTTC. Translation: CASSLESYGYTF.

This clone was detected once. The CDR3 loop reads CASSLASAGEYNEQFF. CDR3 DNA: TGTGCCAGCAGCTTAGCCTCAGCGGGGGAATACAATGAGCAGTTCTTC. V is TRBV7-2 and J is TRBJ2-1, with 8 bases matching TRBD2. This CDR3 spans 16 amino acids. Germline V gene lookup returns CDR1 SGHTA and CDR2 FQGNSA. With V trimmed by 0 bases and J by 4 bases, 5 bases remained unmatched.

V and J are TRBV4-1 and TRBJ1-2; a possible D gene is TRBD1 (6 bases). The CDR3 is made up of 15 amino acids. The germline V gene encodes CDR1 MGHRA and CDR2 YSYEKL. Trimming removed 6 bases at V and 4 bases at J, with 18 bases between. The DNA of the CDR3 is TGCGCCAGCAGTTTTGGGAGAGGACAGAGCTATGGCTACACCTTC. As protein: CASSFGRGQSYGYTF.

V is TRBV19 and J is TRBJ1-1; D not resolved. Germline CDR1 reads LNHDA; CDR2 reads SQIVND (reference sequence). CDR3 length: 14 amino acids. Between the trimmed V and J ends, which lost 5 bases and 4 bases, there was a span of 14 bases. The CDR3 region is CASSPSLAGTEAFF. CDR3 nucleotides: TGTGCCAGTAGTCCCTCCCTAGCGGGCACTGAAGCTTTCTTT.

This clone was counted only a few times. The V and J genes are TRBV5-1 and TRBJ2-3, with 10 bases fitting TRBD2. There are 16 residues in the CDR3. The junction had 7 bases not matched to a gene; V was cut back by 4 bases and J by 2 bases. Germline V gives CDR1 SGHRS, CDR2 YFSETQ. The CDR3 sequence: CASSLGLADSTDTQYF. The CDR3 nucleotides are TGCGCCAGCAGCCTAGGACTAGCGGATTCCACAGATACGCAGTATTTT.

The J gene is TRBJ1-2, the V gene TRBV27; D possibly corresponds to TRBD1 (5 bases). CDR3 length: 13 amino acids. Germline V lookup: CDR1 MNHEY, CDR2 SMNVEV (reference sequence). Trimming stripped 6 bases from V and 6 bases from J, with 14 bases between. CDR3 DNA sequence: TGTGCCAGCAGCCGAATCCCGGGGGATGGCTACACCTTC. This codes for CASSRIPGDGYTF.

This chain uses TRBV2 with TRBJ2-1; 10 bases are a match to TRBD2. Germline CDR1 and CDR2: SNHLY and FYNNEI. The CDR3 covers 17 residues. V lost 2 bases, J lost 6 bases, and 10 bases stayed unmatched. CDR3 bases: TGTGCCAGCAGTGAATTTATTTTGGCTAGCGGGAGCAATGAGCAGTTCTTC. It translates to CASSEFILASGSNEQFF.

The chain uses TRBV30 and TRBJ1-2, with 7 nucleotides matching TRBD1. The CDR3 contains 14 residues. Germline CDR1 is GTSNPN and CDR2 is SVGIG (reference sequence). V shed 8 bases and J 3 bases; nucleotides not matched to a gene: 12. CDR3 residues: CAGSDRVVDYGYTF. CDR3 bases: TGTGCCGGAAGTGACAGGGTGGTGGACTATGGCTACACCTTC. The variable domain in full, with the rest retrieved from reference TRBV30 and TRBJ1-2, is SQTIHQWPATLVQPVGSPLSLECTVEGTSNPNLYWYRQAAGRGLQLLFYSVGIGQISSEVPQNLSASRPQDRQFILSSKKLLLSDSGFYLCAGSDRVVDYGYTFGSGTRLTVV.

This clone was seen only once. The rearrangement links TRBV10-3 to TRBJ2-1, with TRBD1 matching over 10 bases. The CDR3 covers 13 residues. V lost 9 bases, J lost 5 bases, and 4 bases stayed unmatched. The V gene's germline CDR1 is ENHRY and CDR2 SYGVKD. The CDR3 coding sequence is TGTGCCATTTCCGGGACAGGGGACAATGAGCAGTTCTTC. This gives the protein CAISGTGDNEQFF.

The V and J genes are TRBV6-1 and TRBJ2-7; D uncertain. CDR1 is MNHNS, CDR2 SASEGT, per germline. The CDR3 runs 12 residues. Between the trimmed V and J ends, which lost 2 bases and 6 bases, there was a span of 8 bases. The CDR3 region is CASSEMIGEQYF. The CDR3 DNA sequence: TGTGCCAGCAGTGAAATGATCGGCGAGCAGTACTTC.

The chain recombines TRBV18 with TRBJ2-1, with D perhaps matching TRBD1 (6 bases). Trimming shortened V by 6 bases and J by 7 bases, and 13 bases separated the two germline ends. Germline CDR1 reads KGHSH; CDR2 reads LQKENI. The CDR3 spans 13 residues. In DNA form, the CDR3 reads TGTGCCAGCTCCCAACAGGGCAGAAATGAGCAGTTCTTC. Protein: CASSQQGRNEQFF.